This TCR beta chain was recorded in a study of T cell responses to AZD1222 COVID-19 vaccine. Background on the study: Second-dose recipients at about 4 or about 12 weeks were treated as one pooled group. Study findings and constraints: Breadth and depth of Spike-specific TCRs rose after two AZD1222 doses.

The data were produced by immunoSEQ multiplex PCR, yet TCRdb's version contains in-frame clones alone and is incomplete. Seen here are some 100,000 clones, around nine tenths observed once, and the top ten hold 2.5% to 4%. This CDR3 is 14 amino acids long. Trimming stripped 3 bases from V and 4 bases from J, with 10 bases between. Germline loops: CDR1 MNHNS, CDR2 SASEGT. About this clone itself: Its antigen is unidentified.

This receptor was taken from an adult in good health. The source material was peripheral blood, sampled on day 0 of AZD1222 vaccination. The rearrangement uses TRBV6-1 and TRBJ1-5; D remains unclear. The CDR3: CASSDNYRNQPQHF. As DNA, the CDR3 is TGTGCCAGCAGTGATAATTATAGGAATCAGCCCCAGCATTTT.